The rows below give T cell receptor beta chains drawn from one sample of a study of OX40 agonist ivuxolimab in advanced cancers. The repertoire was sequenced with immunoSEQ multiplex PCR; TCRdb's copy has only in-frame clones and lacks some. The data contain about 79,000 clones, more than 85% of them singletons. Sequencing used CD4+ or CD8+ T cells sorted from blood, obtained in a trial of the OX40 agonist ivuxolimab. Source of these receptors: an adult with an advanced solid tumor such as melanoma, head and neck, liver or kidney cancer. CDR3s leave out the opening cysteine and the closing phenylalanine or tryptophan.

V	J	CDR3
TRBV11-3	TRBJ1-1	ASSLQGENTEAF
TRBV7-2	TRBJ1-2	ASSPGTYGYT
TRBV18	TRBJ2-7	ASSPPGQGNFEQY
TRBV6-5	TRBJ2-7	ASSYRDRGYEQY
TRBV2	TRBJ2-3	ASSEWDLGYGGGTDTQY
TRBV6-6	TRBJ2-7	ASSSQKYEQY
TRBV6-1	TRBJ2-7	ASSDIREADEQY
TRBV11-3	TRBJ1-1	ASSLDWENTEAF
TRBV19	TRBJ1-1	ASSTHRTGTEAF
TRBV27	TRBJ1-2	ASSFAGEIYGYT
TRBV6-6	TRBJ1-5	ASSPQDVSNQPQH
TRBV10-1	TRBJ1-1	ASSDSNTEAF
TRBV19	TRBJ2-3	ASSTDREDTQY
TRBV6-1	TRBJ2-7	ASRAGQRTYEQY
TRBV13	TRBJ2-1	ASSFGTSGRSNEQF
TRBV5-1	TRBJ2-7	ASSPGQQQY
TRBV6-6	TRBJ2-7	ASTDVRGDYEQY
TRBV2	TRBJ1-2	ASKRRDSHYGYT
TRBV7-3	TRBJ1-2	ASSRNTGGAYGYT
TRBV2	TRBJ2-5	ASESIPGGRETQY
TRBV7-2	TRBJ1-6	ASSPDINRDSPLH
TRBV7-2	TRBJ1-1	ASSQFSQGQTNTEAF
TRBV2	TRBJ1-4	ASMVSPNEKLF
TRBV27	TRBJ2-7	ASSLSKGFPSYEQY
TRBV5-1	TRBJ1-4	ASSLDAKGGEKLF
TRBV6-1	TRBJ2-3	ASSVVVALDTQY